The sequence of this TCR beta chain was determined in a study of blood T cell repertoires in COVID-19. Study-wide background: Material from acute and convalescent COVID-19 was sourced from the United States, Italy and Spain.

Source study methods: Estimated nucleated cell counts came from reference gene primer amplification. Assay: immunoSEQ multiplex PCR; the TCRdb copy retains only in-frame clones and omits some. V, J and clone size derive from that table, while D and trimming were established from the DNA sequence. The sample has a few hundred thousand clones; 84% are singletons. Germline CDR1 LNHDA, CDR2 SQIVND (reference sequence). Losses at the gene ends were 2 bases for V and 8 bases for J; bases not matched to a gene: 4. CDR3 length equals 14 residues. The material sequenced was peripheral blood. The genes are TRBV19 and TRBJ2-1; 9 bases match TRBD2. The TCR originated in a man aged 60 to 75 with acute or convalescent COVID-19. For the CDR3, the DNA is TGTGCCAGTAGTATAAGCGGGGGGTCTGATGAGCAGTTCTTC. This codes for CASSISGGSDEQFF.